This is a list of T cell receptor beta chains from one sample in a study of memory CD4+ T cells and cytomegalovirus serostatus. The assay was immunoSEQ multiplex PCR, and TCRdb's table has in-frame clones only and misses some. The sample records about 61,000 clones, roughly four fifths being singletons. Sequencing input: memory CD4+ T cells from blood. The receptors originated from an adult in good health and CMV-seronegative. Both conserved end residues are trimmed from each CDR3. The order of the fields is J gene, clone size, V gene, CDR3 protein. Not all rows give a size; the values are once, few, many and, for expanded clones, a class.

>TRBJ2-7|few|TRBV7-9
ASSFLDLGEQY
>TRBJ2-7|.|TRBV18
ASSPPGAGGGASYEQY
>TRBJ2-7|.|TRBV5-1
ASSLAAASYEQY
>TRBJ2-1|.|TRBV5-4
ASSPSWANEQF
>TRBJ2-3|medium-sized|TRBV29-1
SVEPSGSTDTQY
>TRBJ1-1|few|TRBV5-1
ASSRMGPNTEAF
>TRBJ2-2|.|TRBV19
ASRVYSYTGELF
>TRBJ2-2|once|TRBV29-1
SAQWTANTGELF
>TRBJ2-7|.|TRBV2
ASSSGTGIEQY
>TRBJ2-2|.|TRBV27
ASSIQRAGRSKNTGELF
>TRBJ1-4|few|TRBV7-3
ASSLTGQGDEKLF
>TRBJ2-7|.|TRBV27
ASSFRLAGTTRGEQY
>TRBJ1-1|.|TRBV30
ACVPGVEAF
>TRBJ2-5|.|TRBV5-1
ASCRASGQETQY
>TRBJ2-7|.|TRBV28
ASRDGARTSNEQY
>TRBJ2-3|.|TRBV30
AWGGGQGGADTQY
>TRBJ1-6|once|TRBV11-2
ASSYSDRVVSSPLH
>TRBJ1-1|.|TRBV25-1
ASRDRGIGEAF
>TRBJ1-1|.|TRBV30
AWSRGFTEAF
>TRBJ1-2|.|TRBV19
ASSIPGPTSYGYT
>TRBJ1-5|.|TRBV18
ASPYNQPQH
>TRBJ2-7|.|TRBV30
AWSFLDRPGYEQY
>TRBJ2-3|.|TRBV4-1
ASSQVGLRTDTQY
>TRBJ2-2|.|TRBV5-1
ASRPGTGNTGELF
>TRBJ2-1|.|TRBV20-1
SARRGAQF
>TRBJ1-1|.|TRBV10-1
ASSAGKEGTEAF
>TRBJ2-2|.|TRBV7-8
ASSLREGDTGELF
>TRBJ1-5|.|TRBV6-6
ASSTTTAYSNQPQH
>TRBJ2-7|.|TRBV7-9
ASSLPPYEQY
>TRBJ2-2|medium-sized|TRBV28
ASSSWGLAGGPGELF
>TRBJ2-1|once|TRBV9
ASSASQGYNEQF
>TRBJ2-3|.|TRBV7-9
ASSLPLEKTDTQY
>TRBJ1-1|.|TRBV25-1
ASTPRKGMDTEAF
>TRBJ2-5|.|TRBV9
ASSPQGRETQY
>TRBJ2-2|once|TRBV11-2
ASSFDRGNTGELF
>TRBJ2-7|.|TRBV15
ATSRDRGGEQY
>TRBJ1-1|.|TRBV9
ASSVDGFMNTEAF
>TRBJ1-5|once|TRBV6-1
ASRQQGAGEQPQH
>TRBJ1-1|.|TRBV6-6
ASSSRQYEAF
>TRBJ2-1|.|TRBV5-1
ASSWQAGGTNEQF
>TRBJ1-4|once|TRBV4-1
ASSRWRGEKLF
>TRBJ2-1|.|TRBV15
ATSPLGSPGTKGYEQF
>TRBJ2-5|many|TRBV5-1
ASSLAVQGIGETQY
>TRBJ2-1|.|TRBV7-6
ASSLAAWTSGRSEQF
>TRBJ1-2|.|TRBV12-5
ASGLTPGVGPDYGYT
>TRBJ1-2|.|TRBV7-8
ASSFRDSRTSSHGYT
>TRBJ1-2|once|TRBV5-8
ASSRRALNYGYT
>TRBJ2-3|.|TRBV7-8
ASSLTRLAGPPTQY
>TRBJ2-7|.|TRBV6-1
ASSLEGSYEQY
>TRBJ1-2|.|TRBV2
ASSLARGPKGYT
>TRBJ1-4|.|TRBV2
ASSKSRSNEKLF
>.|.|TRBV4-1
ASSQGLRDSPQYEQY
>TRBJ2-7|.|TRBV28
ASRTAGSSYEQY
>TRBJ1-2|once|TRBV29-1
SVEDRGRSNYGYT